The next 25 T cell receptor beta chains were all read from a single sample in a study of Graves' ophthalmopathy and Graves' hyperthyroidism. Scientists amplified the TCR beta CDR3 regions from RNA transcripts. HTBI primers served in a first-round RT-PCR, which a second-round multiplex PCR followed. TCRdb itself ran the multiplex PCR reads through MiXCR, one entry per CDR3 protein. The sample contains hundreds of thousands of distinct CDR3 sequences, 20% to 25% of which appear only once. Material for sequencing was peripheral blood. Receptors were obtained from a woman aged 18-29 years with stable Graves' hyperthyroidism. Some clones in this sample may be carry-over from other donors' samples.

V gene TRBV6-1 combines with J gene TRBJ2-4, with TRBD1 identical over 7 bases. The CDR3 sequence is 12 residues long. Germline values: CDR1 MNHNS, CDR2 SASEGT. The trim removed 8 bases at V and 14 bases at J, leaving 12 bases unmatched. DNA of the CDR3: TGTGCCAGCGGACCGGGACAGCCTGGGGAGTACTTC. The encoded protein is CASGPGQPGEYF.

The rearrangement uses TRBV6-1 and TRBJ1-1, with D perhaps TRBD1 (5 bases). CDR1 is MNHNS and CDR2 is SASEGT in the germline V gene. The germline V and J ends were trimmed by 6 bases and 1 base, with 12 bases remaining between them. This CDR3 region has 14 residues. For the CDR3, the DNA is TGTGCCAGCAGATGGGGGGGTCAGAACACTGAAGCTTTCTTT. Its translation is CASRWGGQNTEAFF.

This clonotype showed up just a few times. The chain carries TRBV27 and TRBJ2-7; 9 nucleotides line up with TRBD2. The germline V gene has CDR1 MNHEY and CDR2 SMNVEV (reference sequence). Trimming at V came to 0 bases and at J to 4 bases, leaving 7 bases not matched to a gene. This CDR3 has 16 residues. The CDR3 DNA reads TGTGCCAGCAGTTTATCGTCGGCGGGGGGGCCTTACGAGCAGTACTTC. This gives the protein CASSLSSAGGPYEQYF.

In this sample, this clonotype turned up many times. The CDR3 DNA reads TGTGCCAGCAGTTACCTGGGCAGTAGCAATCAGCCCCAGCATTTT. Amino acid sequence: CASSYLGSSNQPQHF. The chain is built from TRBV6-5 and TRBJ1-5, with unresolved D. The V end lost 2 bases, the J end lost 0 bases, and 8 bases lay between the germline ends. Per the germline V gene, CDR1 is MNHEY and CDR2 is SVGAGI. This CDR3 comprises 15 residues.

This clonotype was found a few times. The J gene is TRBJ2-6, the V gene TRBV28; no reliable D call. CDR1 MDHEN and CDR2 SYDVKM come from the germline V gene. V lost 8 bases and J lost 0, with 2 bases in between. The CDR3 sequence is 12 residues long. The CDR3 sequence is CASDSGANVLTF. CDR3 DNA: TGTGCCAGCGACTCTGGGGCCAACGTCCTGACTTTC.

This clonotype was counted only a few times. Being one base from a much bigger clone, this may be a read error. Since the CDR3 does not end with the conserved phenylalanine or tryptophan, this likely comes from a read error. V gene TRBV5-1 combines with J gene TRBJ1-5, with a possible D match to TRBD1 (5 bases). The V gene's germline CDR1 is SGHRS and CDR2 YFSETQ. V was clipped by 4 bases and J by 3 bases, with 17 bases between them. The CDR3 runs to 16 residues. The CDR3 region has the DNA TGCGCCAGCAGCCCAGGGCCCCTGGAGGCCAATCAGCCCCAGCATTCT. It codes for CASSPGPLEANQPQHS.

This clonotype was seen repeatedly, ten times or more. J is TRBJ1-2 and V is TRBV20-1; D is perhaps TRBD1 (5 bases). Deletions cut 0 bases from V and 4 bases from J, with 18 bases between. Germline V gene sequence: CDR1 DFQATT, CDR2 SNEGSKA (reference sequence). This CDR3 region has 16 residues. The CDR3 reads CSARDRRGDWIYGYTF. The CDR3 DNA reads TGCAGTGCTAGAGATCGGCGGGGGGACTGGATCTATGGCTACACCTTC.

This clonotype was seen many times. The rearrangement joins TRBV6-1 to TRBJ2-2; unclear D gene. Germline loops: CDR1 MNHNS, CDR2 SASEGT. Trimming took 3 bases from V and 7 from J, leaving 18 bases between them. This CDR3 region has 16 residues. This CDR3 is CASSDQQILTVGELFF. DNA of the CDR3: TGTGCCAGCAGTGACCAACAGATACTGACCGTCGGGGAGCTGTTTTTT.

In this sample, this clonotype turned up once. This sequence joins TRBV11-2 and TRBJ2-2; a possible D gene is TRBD2 (5 bases). Trimming took off 1 base at V and 6 bases at J, with 12 bases between the two ends. This CDR3 region has 15 residues. Germline V gives CDR1 SGHAT, CDR2 FQNNGV. CDR3 amino acids: CASSLVRVMAGELFF. CDR3 DNA: TGTGCCAGCAGCTTAGTGAGGGTAATGGCCGGGGAGCTGTTTTTT.

This clonotype was seen ten or more times. V usage is TRBV28 and J usage is TRBJ2-5, with 7 positions matching TRBD2. From germline, CDR1 is MDHEN and CDR2 SYDVKM. The length of the CDR3 is 14 residues. The junction had 8 bases not matched to a gene; V was cut back by 5 bases and J by 5 bases. CDR3 sequence reads: CASSTPAGLETQYF. CDR3 nucleotides: TGTGCCAGCAGTACACCAGCGGGATTGGAGACCCAGTACTTC.

The chain uses TRBV11-2 and TRBJ2-7; 8 positions match TRBD1. V trimming: 2 bases; J trimming: 3 bases; junction bases outside the gene matches: 15. CDR3 length: 18 residues. Looked up from germline, CDR1 is SGHAT and CDR2 is FQNNGV. The CDR3 DNA reads TGTGCCAGCAGCTTACGAGCAGGGACAGGTTTCGGGTACTACGAGCAGTACTTC. Translation gives CASSLRAGTGFGYYEQYF.

The chain couples TRBV7-9 to TRBJ2-7, with TRBD1 matching over 9 bases. The J segment lost 3 bases and the V segment lost 6 bases, leaving 6 bases of the junction unmatched. The CDR3 has 14 residues. CDR1 SEHNR and CDR2 FQNEAQ come from the germline V gene (reference sequence). The CDR3 is CASRPGQGRYEQYF. The CDR3 DNA is TGTGCCAGCAGGCCGGGACAGGGCCGCTACGAGCAGTACTTC.

In this sample, this clonotype turned up many times. The V call is TRBV6-1, the J call TRBJ2-7; D may match TRBD1 or TRBD2 (5 bases each). V gave up 4 bases and J gave up 0 bases, with 7 bases separating them. Germline assignment: CDR1 MNHNS and CDR2 SASEGT. This CDR3 is 13 amino acids long. CDR3 residues: CASSGDGSYEQYF. The DNA for the CDR3 is TGTGCCAGCAGTGGGGACGGCTCCTACGAGCAGTACTTC.

This clonotype appeared many times. The rearrangement joins TRBV5-1 to TRBJ1-2; D is ambiguous. Trimming removed 0 bases at V and 8 bases at J, with 8 bases between. Germline CDR1 and CDR2: SGHRS and YFSETQ. This CDR3 region has 12 residues. The DNA for the CDR3 is TGCGCCAGCAGCTTGGGGGCGGAAGGCTACACCTTC. Residues: CASSLGAEGYTF.

This clonotype has ten or more counts. The gene calls are TRBV6-1 and TRBJ2-5, with unresolved D. This CDR3 is 14 amino acids long. Germline CDR1 is MNHNS and CDR2 is SASEGT. Trimming removed 1 base from V and 5 bases from J, with 11 bases in between. In nucleotides, the CDR3 is TGTGCCAGCAGTGAAGTAGGGTCGAGGGAGACCCAGTACTTC. This translates into CASSEVGSRETQYF.

This clonotype was detected many times. This sequence joins TRBV20-1 and TRBJ2-5, with D possibly being TRBD1 (5 bases). The ends were cut back, 5 bases at V and 2 bases at J, with 9 bases in the middle. CDR3 size: 12 residues. CDR1 is DFQATT and CDR2 is SNEGSKA in the germline V gene (reference sequence). The CDR3 loop is CSAPDTQETQYF. In DNA, the CDR3 is TGCAGTGCTCCGGACACGCAAGAGACCCAGTACTTC.

This clonotype was detected ten times or more. V and J are TRBV20-1 and TRBJ2-7; 9 bases agree with TRBD2. Germline values: CDR1 DFQATT, CDR2 SNEGSKA (reference sequence). Trimming took 4 bases from V and 0 from J; bases not matched to a gene: 13. The CDR3 consists of 17 residues. CDR3 sequence (DNA): TGCAGTGCTACAAGTCCGGGACCGGGACTAGCCTCCTACGAGCAGTACTTC. Protein product: CSATSPGPGLASYEQYF.

The chain is built from TRBV12-3 or TRBV12-4 and TRBJ1-2; 8 positions agree with TRBD1. The CDR3 covers 14 residues. V lost 2 bases and J lost 5; bases outside the gene matches: 4. The CDR3 DNA sequence: TGTGCCAGCAGTTTAACGGACAGGGAGTATGGCTACACCTTC. Translation: CASSLTDREYGYTF.

This chain links TRBV5-6 with TRBJ2-5; 9 bases agree with TRBD2. Germline-derived CDR1 and CDR2 are SGHDT and YYEEEE. V was pared by 4 bases and J by 3 bases, with 7 bases of the junction left unmatched. The CDR3 consists of 15 residues. The CDR3 DNA reads as TGTGCCAGCAGCATACTAGCGGGCATCAAAGAGACCCAGTACTTC. It translates to CASSILAGIKETQYF.

This clonotype was counted many times. CDR3 protein: CASSLRSTGYYGYTF. The CDR3 coding sequence is TGCGCCAGCAGCTTGCGGTCGACGGGATACTATGGCTACACCTTC. The chain uses TRBV5-1 and TRBJ1-2; no reliable D call. The germline V gene encodes CDR1 SGHRS and CDR2 YFSETQ. V shed 1 base and J shed 3 bases, with 13 bases lying between them. The CDR3 consists of 15 residues.

This clonotype showed up many times. The chain couples TRBV20-1 to TRBJ1-1, with D uncertain. The CDR3 loop spans 11 amino acids. The V gene's germline CDR1 is DFQATT and CDR2 SNEGSKA (reference sequence). Trimming stripped 3 bases from V and 11 bases from J, with 13 bases between. In nucleotides, the CDR3 is TGCAGTGCTAGTGTCTCGCTGAGGGCTTTCTTT. Amino acids: CSASVSLRAFF.

This clonotype has ten or more counts. The chain couples TRBV7-2 to TRBJ2-5; tentative D call: TRBD1 (6 bases). Trimming stripped 5 bases from V and 1 base from J, with 20 bases between. The CDR3 spans 17 residues. Germline CDR1 reads SGHTA; CDR2 reads FQGNSA. The CDR3 loop reads CASSPTRQVLVQETQYF. CDR3 in DNA: TGTGCCAGCAGCCCCACCCGACAGGTCCTAGTCCAAGAGACCCAGTACTTC.

This clonotype was detected ten times or more. V and J are TRBV20-1 and TRBJ2-7, with TRBD2 identical over 13 bases. V lost 2 bases and J lost 6; bases outside the gene matches: 7. The V gene's germline CDR1 is DFQATT and CDR2 SNEGSKA (reference sequence). This CDR3 has 15 residues. CDR3 protein: CSARHQRLAGGEQYF. Written as DNA, the CDR3 is TGCAGTGCTAGACATCAAAGACTAGCGGGAGGCGAGCAGTACTTC.

This clonotype has a count of ten or more. V and J are TRBV6-2 or TRBV6-3 and TRBJ1-1, with D perhaps TRBD1 (5 bases). Germline V gene sequence: CDR1 MNHEY, CDR2 SVGEGT. Trimming removed 0 bases from V and 4 bases from J, with 15 bases in between. This CDR3 is 16 amino acids long. CDR3 DNA: TGTGCCAGCAGTTACTCGTCGGGGCTTGTAGGCACTGAAGCTTTCTTT. Translation: CASSYSSGLVGTEAFF.

Comment on this clonotype: An end of the junction differs from the germline gene, which may be a read error. The chain links TRBV6-1 to TRBJ2-5; D is unresolved. Looked up from germline, CDR1 is MNHNS and CDR2 is SASEGT. This CDR3 spans 17 amino acids. This chain's CDR3 is CASSEGHSLPFQGTQYF. The CDR3 bases are TGTGCCAGCAGTGAAGGCCACAGTTTACCTTTCCAAGGGACCCAGTACTTC.